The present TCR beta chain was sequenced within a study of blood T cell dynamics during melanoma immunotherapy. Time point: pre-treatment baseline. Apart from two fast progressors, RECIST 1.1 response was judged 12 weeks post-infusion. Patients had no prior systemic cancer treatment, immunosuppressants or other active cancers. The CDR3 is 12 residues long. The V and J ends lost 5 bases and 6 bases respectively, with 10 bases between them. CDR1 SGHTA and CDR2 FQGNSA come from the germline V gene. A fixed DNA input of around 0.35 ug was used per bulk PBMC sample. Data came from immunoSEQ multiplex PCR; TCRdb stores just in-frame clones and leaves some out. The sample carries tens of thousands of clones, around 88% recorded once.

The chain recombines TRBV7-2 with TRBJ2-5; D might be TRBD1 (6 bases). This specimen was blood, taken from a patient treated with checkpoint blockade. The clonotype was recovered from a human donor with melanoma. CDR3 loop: CASSRTVQTQYF. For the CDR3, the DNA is TGTGCCAGCAGCAGGACAGTGCAGACCCAGTACTTC. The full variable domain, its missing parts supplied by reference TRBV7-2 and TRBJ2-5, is GAGVSQSPSNKVTEKGKDVELRCDPISGHTALYWYRQSLGQGLEFLIYFQGNSAPDKSGLPSDRFSAERTGGSVSTLTIQRTQQEDSAVYLCASSRTVQTQYFGPGTRLLVL.